This T cell receptor beta chain was sequenced during a study of cytomegalovirus exposure and HLA in healthy donors. This PCR relied on a set of 60 Vbeta primers and 13 Jbeta primers. Assay: immunoSEQ multiplex PCR; the TCRdb copy retains only in-frame clones and omits some. The table has approximately 110,000 clones, under 85% seen once. Trimming left V 0 bases short and J 6 bases short, with 23 bases between. CDR1 and CDR2 from the germline V gene are SGDLS and YYNGEE. This CDR3 comprises 18 residues. The rearrangement joins TRBV9 to TRBJ2-3, with D possibly matching TRBD1 (6 bases). The sequence was collected from a man aged 35-49 years in good health and CMV-seronegative. Sequences were obtained from PBMCs. The CDR3: CASSVVSGGPFGQDTQYF. The DNA for the CDR3 is TGTGCCAGCAGCGTAGTGAGCGGTGGCCCTTTTGGACAGGATACGCAGTATTTT.